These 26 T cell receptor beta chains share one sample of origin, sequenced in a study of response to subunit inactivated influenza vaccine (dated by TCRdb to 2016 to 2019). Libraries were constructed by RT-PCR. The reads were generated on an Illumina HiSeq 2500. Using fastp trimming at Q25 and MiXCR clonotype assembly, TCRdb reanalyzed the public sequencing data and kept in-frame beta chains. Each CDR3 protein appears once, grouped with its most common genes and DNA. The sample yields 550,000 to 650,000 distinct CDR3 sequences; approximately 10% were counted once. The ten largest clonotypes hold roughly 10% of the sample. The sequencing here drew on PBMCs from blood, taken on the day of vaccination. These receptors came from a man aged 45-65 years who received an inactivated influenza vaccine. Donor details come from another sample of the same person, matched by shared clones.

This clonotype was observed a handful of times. CDR3 bases: TGTGCCAGCAGCCCGTGGACAACAACTAATGAAAAACTGTTTTTT. This translates into CASSPWTTTNEKLFF. J is TRBJ1-4 and V is TRBV7-9, with D tentatively TRBD1 (5 bases). Trimming removed 5 bases from V and 0 bases from J, with 10 bases in between. Germline V gene data show CDR1 as SEHNR and CDR2 as FQNEAQ (reference sequence). The CDR3 is 15 residues long. Filled out from reference TRBV7-9 and TRBJ1-4, the complete variable domain reads DTGVSQNPRHKITKRGQNVTFRCDPISEHNRLYWYRQTLGQGPEFLTYFQNEAQLEKSRLLSDRFSAERPKGSFSTLEIQRTEQGDSAMYLCASSPWTTTNEKLFFGSGTQLSVL.

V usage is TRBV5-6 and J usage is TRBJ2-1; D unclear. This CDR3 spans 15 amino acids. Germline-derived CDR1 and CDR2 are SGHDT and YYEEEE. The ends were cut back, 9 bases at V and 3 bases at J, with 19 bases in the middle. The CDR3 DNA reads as TGTGCCATGAGCCCCGGGCTCCGCTGCTACAATGAGCAGTTCTTC. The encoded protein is CAMSPGLRCYNEQFF.

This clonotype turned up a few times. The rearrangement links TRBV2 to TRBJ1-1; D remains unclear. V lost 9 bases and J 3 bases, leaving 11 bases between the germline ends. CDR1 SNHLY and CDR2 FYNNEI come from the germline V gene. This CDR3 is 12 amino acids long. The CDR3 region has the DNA TGTGCCAGTTACGACGCGTACACTGAAGCTTTCTTT. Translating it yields CASYDAYTEAFF.

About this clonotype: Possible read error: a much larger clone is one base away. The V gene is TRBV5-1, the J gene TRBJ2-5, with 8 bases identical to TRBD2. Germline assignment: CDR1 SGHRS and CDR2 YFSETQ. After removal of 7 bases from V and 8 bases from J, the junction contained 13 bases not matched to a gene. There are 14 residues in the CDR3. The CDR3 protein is CASQPAGGRDTQYF. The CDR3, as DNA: TGCGCCAGCCAGCCTGCGGGAGGTCGAGACACCCAGTACTTC.

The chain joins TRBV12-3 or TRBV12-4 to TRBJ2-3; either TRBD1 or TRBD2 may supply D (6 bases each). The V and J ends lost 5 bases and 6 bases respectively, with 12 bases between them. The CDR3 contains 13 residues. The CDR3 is CASSHTGRDTQYF. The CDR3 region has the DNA TGTGCCAGCAGTCATACAGGGAGGGATACGCAGTATTTT.

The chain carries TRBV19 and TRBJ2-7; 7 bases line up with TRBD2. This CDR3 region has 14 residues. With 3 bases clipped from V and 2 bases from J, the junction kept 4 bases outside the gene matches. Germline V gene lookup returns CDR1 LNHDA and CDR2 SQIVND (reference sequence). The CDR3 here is CASSIDSGTYEQYF. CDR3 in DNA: TGTGCCAGTAGTATCGACAGCGGGACCTACGAGCAGTACTTC.

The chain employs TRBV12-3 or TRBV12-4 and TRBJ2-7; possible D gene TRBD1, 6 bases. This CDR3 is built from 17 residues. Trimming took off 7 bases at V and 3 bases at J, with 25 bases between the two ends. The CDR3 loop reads CASTLRGRQERGYEQYF. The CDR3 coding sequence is TGTGCCAGCACCCTCCGGGGCCGACAGGAAAGGGGCTACGAGCAGTACTTC.

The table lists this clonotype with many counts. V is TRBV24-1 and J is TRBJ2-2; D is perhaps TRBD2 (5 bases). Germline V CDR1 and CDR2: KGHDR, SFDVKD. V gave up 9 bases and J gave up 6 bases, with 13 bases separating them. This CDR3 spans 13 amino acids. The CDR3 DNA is TGTGCCACCGGGCAAATGAGGGCCGGGGAGCTGTTTTTT. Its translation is CATGQMRAGELFF.

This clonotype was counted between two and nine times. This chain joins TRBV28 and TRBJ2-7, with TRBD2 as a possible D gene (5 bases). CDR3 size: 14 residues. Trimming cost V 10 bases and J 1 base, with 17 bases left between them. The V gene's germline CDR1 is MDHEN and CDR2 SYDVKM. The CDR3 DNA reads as TGTGCCACCTTCTCGGCGCGGGCGTCCTACGAGCAGTACTTC. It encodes CATFSARASYEQYF.

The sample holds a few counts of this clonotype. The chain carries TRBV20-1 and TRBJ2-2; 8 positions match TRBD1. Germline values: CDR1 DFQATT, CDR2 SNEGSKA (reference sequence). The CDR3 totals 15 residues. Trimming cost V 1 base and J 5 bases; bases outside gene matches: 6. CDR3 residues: CSARVQGARTGELFF. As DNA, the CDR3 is TGCAGTGCTAGAGTCCAGGGGGCTAGGACCGGGGAGCTGTTTTTT.

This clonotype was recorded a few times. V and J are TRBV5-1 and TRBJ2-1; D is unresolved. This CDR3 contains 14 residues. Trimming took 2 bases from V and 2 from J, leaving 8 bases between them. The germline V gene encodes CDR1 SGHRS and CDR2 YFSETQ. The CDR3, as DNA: TGCGCCAGCAGCTTCCGACTGACCTACAATGAGCAGTTCTTC. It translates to CASSFRLTYNEQFF.

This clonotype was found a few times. The CDR3 sequence is CASSLFTGTGYNEQFF. CDR3 sequence (DNA): TGTGCCAGCAGCTTATTCACGGGTACGGGATACAATGAGCAGTTCTTC. The J gene is TRBJ2-1, the V gene TRBV7-2, with D perhaps matching TRBD2 (5 bases). CDR1 and CDR2 from the germline V gene are SGHTA and FQGNSA. This CDR3 spans 16 amino acids. The germline V and J ends were trimmed by 2 bases and 4 bases, with 15 bases remaining between them.

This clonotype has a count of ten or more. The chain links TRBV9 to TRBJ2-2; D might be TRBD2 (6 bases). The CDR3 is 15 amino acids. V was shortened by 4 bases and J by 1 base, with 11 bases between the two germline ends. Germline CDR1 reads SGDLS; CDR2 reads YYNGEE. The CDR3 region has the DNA TGTGCCAGCAGCTCCGGGACTGGGAACACCGGGGAGCTGTTTTTT. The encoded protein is CASSSGTGNTGELFF.

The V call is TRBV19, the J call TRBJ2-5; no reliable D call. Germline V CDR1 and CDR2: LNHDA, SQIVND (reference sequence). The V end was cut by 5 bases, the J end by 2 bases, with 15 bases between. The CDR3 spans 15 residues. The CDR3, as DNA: TGTGCCAGTAGTCAACATGGCGATTCACAAGAGACCCAGTACTTC. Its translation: CASSQHGDSQETQYF.

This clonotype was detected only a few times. DNA of the CDR3: TGTGCCAGCAGTACGACAGGGGTAGTTCAGCCCCAGCATTTT. Protein sequence: CASSTTGVVQPQHF. V usage is TRBV28 and J usage is TRBJ1-5; the match to TRBD1 covers 8 bases. Germline V gene sequence: CDR1 MDHEN, CDR2 SYDVKM. The trim removed 5 bases at V and 6 bases at J, leaving 6 bases unmatched. The CDR3 extends over 14 amino acids.

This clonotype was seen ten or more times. The CDR3, as DNA: TGTGCCTGGATAGGCCCCCCTAGAAATGAGCAGTTCTTC. Its translation is CAWIGPPRNEQFF. The chain links TRBV30 to TRBJ2-1; D remains unclear. Trimming pared 4 bases from V and 7 bases from J, leaving 14 bases between. Germline V gene data show CDR1 as GTSNPN and CDR2 as SVGIG (reference sequence). The CDR3 covers 13 residues. The full variable domain, rest sourced from reference TRBV30 and TRBJ2-1, is SQTIHQWPATLVQPVGSPLSLECTVEGTSNPNLYWYRQAAGRGLQLLFYSVGIGQISSEVPQNLSASRPQDRQFILSSKKLLLSDSGFYLCAWIGPPRNEQFFGPGTRLTVL.

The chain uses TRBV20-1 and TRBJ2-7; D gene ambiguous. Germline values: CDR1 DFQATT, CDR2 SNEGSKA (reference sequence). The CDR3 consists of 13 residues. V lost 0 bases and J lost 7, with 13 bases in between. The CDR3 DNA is TGCAGTGCTAGAGATCGACACCCCTCTGAGCAGTACTTC. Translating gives CSARDRHPSEQYF.

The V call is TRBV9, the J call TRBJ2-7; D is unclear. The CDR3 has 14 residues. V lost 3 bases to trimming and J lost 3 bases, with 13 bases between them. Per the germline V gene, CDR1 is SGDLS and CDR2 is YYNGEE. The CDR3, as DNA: TGTGCCAGCAGCGAGGGCACCTTATTCTACGAGCAGTACTTC. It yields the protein CASSEGTLFYEQYF. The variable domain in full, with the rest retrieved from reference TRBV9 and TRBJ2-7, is DSGVTQTPKHLITATGQRVTLRCSPRSGDLSVYWYQQSLDQGLQFLIQYYNGEERAKGNILERFSAQQFPDLHSELNLSSLELGDSALYFCASSEGTLFYEQYFGPGTRLTVT.

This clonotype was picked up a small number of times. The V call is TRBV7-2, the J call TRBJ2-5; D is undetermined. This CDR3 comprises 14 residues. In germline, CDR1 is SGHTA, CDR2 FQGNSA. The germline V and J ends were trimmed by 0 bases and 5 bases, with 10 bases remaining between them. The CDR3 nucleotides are TGTGCCAGCAGCTTAGCGTTGGTGGCGGAGACCCAGTACTTC. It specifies CASSLALVAETQYF.

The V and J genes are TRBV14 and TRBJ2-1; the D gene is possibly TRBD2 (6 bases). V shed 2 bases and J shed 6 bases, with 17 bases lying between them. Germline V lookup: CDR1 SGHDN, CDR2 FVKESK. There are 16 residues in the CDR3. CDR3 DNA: TGTGCCAGCAGCCAATACACTAGCCGGAGATTCAATGAGCAGTTCTTC. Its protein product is CASSQYTSRRFNEQFF.

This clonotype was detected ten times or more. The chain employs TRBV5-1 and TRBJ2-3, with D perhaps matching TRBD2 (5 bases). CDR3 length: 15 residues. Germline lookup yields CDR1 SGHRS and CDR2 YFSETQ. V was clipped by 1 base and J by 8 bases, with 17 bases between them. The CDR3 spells CASSLTSGGLSTQYF. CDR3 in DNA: TGCGCCAGCAGCTTGACCAGCGGTGGGCTGTCTACGCAGTATTTT.

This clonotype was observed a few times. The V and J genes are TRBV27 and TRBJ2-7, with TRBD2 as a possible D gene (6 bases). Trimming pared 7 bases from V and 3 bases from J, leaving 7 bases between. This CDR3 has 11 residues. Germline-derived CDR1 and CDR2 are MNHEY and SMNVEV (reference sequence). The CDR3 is CASMGGYEQYF. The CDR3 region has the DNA TGTGCCAGCATGGGGGGCTACGAGCAGTACTTC.

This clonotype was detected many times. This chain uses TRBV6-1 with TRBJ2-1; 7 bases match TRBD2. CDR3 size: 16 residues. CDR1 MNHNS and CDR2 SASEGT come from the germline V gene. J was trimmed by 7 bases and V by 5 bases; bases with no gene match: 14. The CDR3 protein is CASSISPPASGNEQFF. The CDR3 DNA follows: TGTGCCAGCAGTATATCCCCCCCGGCTAGCGGTAATGAGCAGTTCTTC.

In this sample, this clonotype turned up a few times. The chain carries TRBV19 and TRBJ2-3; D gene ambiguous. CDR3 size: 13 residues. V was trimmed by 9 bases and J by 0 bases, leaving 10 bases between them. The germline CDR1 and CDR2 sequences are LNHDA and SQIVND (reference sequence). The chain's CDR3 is CASSGKSTDTQYF. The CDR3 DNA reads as TGTGCCAGCTCTGGGAAGAGCACAGATACGCAGTATTTT. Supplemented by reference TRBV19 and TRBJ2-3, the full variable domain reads DGGITQSPKYLFRKEGQNVTLSCEQNLNHDAMYWYRQDPGQGLRLIYYSQIVNDFQKGDIAEGYSVSREKKESFPLTVTSAQKNPTAFYLCASSGKSTDTQYFGPGTRLTVL.

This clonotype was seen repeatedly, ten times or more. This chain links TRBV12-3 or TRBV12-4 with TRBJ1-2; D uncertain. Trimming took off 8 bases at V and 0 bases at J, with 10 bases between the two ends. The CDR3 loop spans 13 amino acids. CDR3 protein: CASEHASNYGYTF. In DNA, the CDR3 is TGTGCCAGCGAGCATGCGTCTAACTATGGCTACACCTTC.

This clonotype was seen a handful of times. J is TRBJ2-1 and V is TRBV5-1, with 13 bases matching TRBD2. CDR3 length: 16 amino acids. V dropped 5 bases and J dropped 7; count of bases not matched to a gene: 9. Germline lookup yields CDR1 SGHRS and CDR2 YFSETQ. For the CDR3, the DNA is TGCGCCAGCAGTTCAGGACTAGCGGGAGTTAAAAATGAGCAGTTCTTC. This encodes CASSSGLAGVKNEQFF.